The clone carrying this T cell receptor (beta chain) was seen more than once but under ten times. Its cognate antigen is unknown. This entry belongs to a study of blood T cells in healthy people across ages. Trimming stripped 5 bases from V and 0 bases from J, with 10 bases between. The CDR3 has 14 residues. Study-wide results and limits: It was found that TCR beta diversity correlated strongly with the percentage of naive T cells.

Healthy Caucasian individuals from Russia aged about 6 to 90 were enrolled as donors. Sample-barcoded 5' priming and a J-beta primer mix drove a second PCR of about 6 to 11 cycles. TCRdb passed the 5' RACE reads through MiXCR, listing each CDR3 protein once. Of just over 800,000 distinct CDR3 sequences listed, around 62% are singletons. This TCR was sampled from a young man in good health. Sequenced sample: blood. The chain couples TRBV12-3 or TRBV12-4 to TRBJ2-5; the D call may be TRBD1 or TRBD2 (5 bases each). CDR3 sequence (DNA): TGTGCCAGCAGTGGGACCGAGTACCAAGAGACCCAGTACTTC. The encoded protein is CASSGTEYQETQYF.